The 24 T cell receptor beta chains below come from one sample, sequenced in a study of T cell responses to AZD1222 COVID-19 vaccine. Some clones are missing from TCRdb's copy, which holds only in-frame ones; the method was immunoSEQ multiplex PCR. The table lists over 110,000 clones, more than 85% of them singletons. The specimen was peripheral blood, collected on day 0 of AZD1222 vaccination. These receptors were collected from an adult in good health.

This clone has only one observation. This rearrangement joins TRBV19 to TRBJ1-1, with D unclear. The CDR3 totals 15 residues. Germline V gene lookup returns CDR1 LNHDA and CDR2 SQIVND (reference sequence). Trimming shortened V by 5 bases and J by 3 bases, and 16 bases separated the two germline ends. CDR3 protein: CASSGSGGFDTEAFF. In DNA form, the CDR3 reads TGTGCCAGTAGTGGGTCGGGTGGGTTCGACACTGAAGCTTTCTTT.

V usage is TRBV18 and J usage is TRBJ1-1, with D hard to call. This CDR3 is 12 amino acids long. Trimming left V 3 bases short and J 1 base short, with 3 bases between. Germline V gives CDR1 KGHSH, CDR2 LQKENI. CDR3 sequence: CASSPRNTEAFF. CDR3 DNA sequence: TGTGCCAGCTCACCCAGGAACACTGAAGCTTTCTTT. The whole variable domain, remainder taken from reference TRBV18 and TRBJ1-1, is NAGVMQNPRHLVRRRGQEARLRCSPMKGHSHVYWYRQLPEEGLKFMVYLQKENIIDESGMPKERFSAEFPKEGPSILRIQQVVRGDSAAYFCASSPRNTEAFFGQGTRLTVV.

The genes are TRBV28 and TRBJ1-5; possible D gene TRBD1, 6 bases. V gave up 6 bases and J gave up 3 bases, with 12 bases separating them. Germline lookup yields CDR1 MDHEN and CDR2 SYDVKM. The CDR3 is 14 residues long. The CDR3 protein is CASRGGGDNQPQHF. In nucleotides, the CDR3 is TGTGCCAGCAGGGGAGGGGGAGACAATCAGCCCCAGCATTTT.

The sample holds one count of this clone. The chain joins TRBV18 to TRBJ1-2; 7 positions match TRBD1. CDR1 and CDR2 from the germline V gene are KGHSH and LQKENI. This CDR3 region has 15 residues. J was trimmed by 6 bases and V by 3 bases; bases with no gene match: 10. The CDR3 sequence is CASSPKQGLPDGYTF. The CDR3 nucleotides read TGTGCCAGCTCACCGAAACAGGGGCTACCGGATGGCTACACCTTC.

The rearrangement uses TRBV19 and TRBJ1-2, with D perhaps TRBD1 (5 bases). This CDR3 is built from 14 residues. Trimming shortened V by 5 bases and J by 1 base, and 11 bases separated the two germline ends. Per the germline V gene, CDR1 is LNHDA and CDR2 is SQIVND (reference sequence). For the CDR3, the DNA is TGTGCCAGTAGTCCAGGGCTGGGTAACTATGGCTACACCTTC. Translated, it gives CASSPGLGNYGYTF.

The chain joins TRBV4-2 to TRBJ1-5, with a possible D match to TRBD1 (5 bases). This CDR3 is 15 amino acids long. CDR1 and CDR2 from the germline V gene are LGHNA and YNFKEQ. V gave up 4 bases and J gave up 5 bases, with 15 bases separating them. The CDR3 sequence: CASSLRWGYHQPQHF. CDR3 DNA: TGTGCCAGCAGCCTGAGGTGGGGCTACCATCAGCCCCAGCATTTT.

This clone has only one observation. V usage is TRBV4-1 and J usage is TRBJ1-5; D possibly corresponds to TRBD1 (6 bases). The CDR3 sequence is 16 residues long. Deletions cut 6 bases from V and 1 base from J, with 16 bases between. The germline V gene has CDR1 MGHRA and CDR2 YSYEKL. The CDR3 region is CASSSLGGASNQPQHF. The CDR3 nucleotides read TGCGCCAGCAGTAGTTTAGGGGGGGCCAGCAATCAGCCCCAGCATTTT.

This clone turned up a few times. V and J are TRBV10-3 and TRBJ1-2, with D unclear. This CDR3 is 14 amino acids long. Germline V lookup: CDR1 ENHRY, CDR2 SYGVKD. Trimming removed 4 bases from V and 8 bases from J, with 17 bases in between. Written as DNA, the CDR3 is TGTGCCATCAGTGTGGCCGGGCCAGAGGAGGGCTACACCTTC. Translating it yields CAISVAGPEEGYTF.

The CDR3 protein is CASSQEGRPEAFF. DNA for the CDR3: TGTGCCAGCAGCCAAGAGGGGAGGCCTGAAGCTTTCTTT. The V and J genes are TRBV3-1 (or the pseudogene TRBV3-2) and TRBJ1-1; D unresolved. Germline CDR1 LGHDT, CDR2 YNNKEL (reference sequence). V lost 0 bases and J 6 bases, leaving 8 bases between the germline ends. The CDR3 runs 13 residues.

This chain connects TRBV7-6 to TRBJ2-3; TRBD2 matches 7 bases. Germline V CDR1 and CDR2: SGHVS, FNYEAQ. This CDR3 region has 17 residues. The V and J ends lost 4 bases and 0 bases, in that order; junction bases with no gene match: 10. The CDR3, as DNA: TGTGCCAGCAGCTGGAGCTTGGAGCGGGGTAGCACAGATACGCAGTATTTT. Protein sequence: CASSWSLERGSTDTQYF. Supplemented by reference TRBV7-6 and TRBJ2-3, the full variable domain reads GAGVSQSPRYKVTKRGQDVALRCDPISGHVSLYWYRQALGQGPEFLTYFNYEAQQDKSGLPNDRFSAERPEGSISTLTIQRTEQRDSAMYRCASSWSLERGSTDTQYFGPGTRLTVL.

This chain joins TRBV5-6 and TRBJ2-1; D remains unclear. CDR1 is SGHDT and CDR2 is YYEEEE in the germline V gene. V dropped 5 bases and J dropped 5 bases, with 14 bases sitting between them. This CDR3 has 14 residues. CDR3 DNA sequence: TGTGCCAGCAGAGGGCAACTAACGGACAATGAGCAGTTCTTC. Translating it yields CASRGQLTDNEQFF.

The chain combines TRBV3-1 (or the pseudogene TRBV3-2) with TRBJ2-2, with TRBD1 as a possible D gene (5 bases). Germline loops: CDR1 LGHDT, CDR2 YNNKEL (reference sequence). The CDR3 loop spans 18 amino acids. V lost 4 bases, J lost 5 bases, and 23 bases lay in between. CDR3 region: CASSLSAWGQGGTGELFF. For the CDR3, the DNA is TGTGCCAGCAGCCTCTCCGCCTGGGGCCAGGGTGGGACCGGGGAGCTGTTTTTT.

V gene TRBV10-3 combines with J gene TRBJ2-6; 7 bases line up with TRBD1. V was pared by 6 bases and J by 0 bases, with 11 bases of the junction left unmatched. CDR3 length: 18 amino acids. Germline V gene sequence: CDR1 ENHRY, CDR2 SYGVKD. This CDR3 reads CAISQQTGLLSGANVLTF. CDR3 sequence (DNA): TGTGCCATCAGCCAACAGACAGGGTTGCTCTCTGGGGCCAACGTCCTGACTTTC.

This sequence joins TRBV5-4 and TRBJ2-3; the D gene could be TRBD1 or TRBD2 (6 bases each). Germline V CDR1 and CDR2: SGHNT, YYREEE (reference sequence). The V gene lost 4 bases and the J gene lost 1 base, with 13 bases spanning the gap. CDR3 length: 15 amino acids. The CDR3 region is CASSPGGQRTDTQYF. The CDR3 bases are TGTGCCAGCAGCCCTGGGGGGCAACGCACAGATACGCAGTATTTT.

DNA for the CDR3: TGCGCCAGCAGCCAAAGTGGTGTGATGAACACTGAAGCTTTCTTT. Translation gives CASSQSGVMNTEAFF. The rearrangement uses TRBV4-1 and TRBJ1-1; D gene ambiguous. This CDR3 has 15 residues. V shed 2 bases and J shed 0 bases, with 10 bases lying between them. Germline V gives CDR1 MGHRA, CDR2 YSYEKL.

The chain has TRBV12-3 or TRBV12-4 and TRBJ2-1; D is unresolved. V gave up 3 bases and J gave up 10 bases, with 7 bases separating them. The CDR3 covers 11 residues. CDR3 sequence reads: CASSLHGEQFF. Written as DNA, the CDR3 is TGTGCCAGCAGTTTGCATGGCGAGCAGTTCTTC.

This chain links TRBV13 with TRBJ2-2, with 9 positions matching TRBD2. The CDR3 length is 17 residues. V dropped 1 base and J dropped 4; count of bases not matched to a gene: 7. From germline, CDR1 is PRHDT and CDR2 FYEKMQ (reference sequence). In DNA form, the CDR3 reads TGTGCCAGCAGCTTAGAGTCGACTAGCGGATCCACCGGGGAGCTGTTTTTT. This gives the protein CASSLESTSGSTGELFF. Looking up the rest from reference TRBV13 and TRBJ2-2 gives the full variable domain: AAGVIQSPRHLIKEKRETATLKCYPIPRHDTVYWYQQGPGQDPQFLISFYEKMQSDKGSIPDRFSAQQFSDYHSELNMSSLELGDSALYFCASSLESTSGSTGELFFGEGSRLTVL.

The chain couples TRBV9 to TRBJ2-1; the match to TRBD2 covers 8 bases. Germline values: CDR1 SGDLS, CDR2 YYNGEE. Trimming cost V 3 bases and J 0 bases; bases outside gene matches: 2. The CDR3 consists of 15 residues. The CDR3 region has the DNA TGTGCCAGCAGCGAGCGGGGGAGCTCCTACAATGAGCAGTTCTTC. Protein sequence: CASSERGSSYNEQFF.

V gene TRBV5-1 combines with J gene TRBJ2-3; 8 bases fit TRBD1. Germline V CDR1 and CDR2: SGHRS, YFSETQ. V shed 4 bases, J shed 5 bases, and the junction held 12 bases outside the gene matches. This CDR3 region has 16 residues. CDR3 in DNA: TGCGCCAGCAGCCGCGACCCTCAGGGGGCGGGAGATACGCAGTATTTT. Amino acid sequence: CASSRDPQGAGDTQYF.

The rearrangement links TRBV11-2 to TRBJ2-1; D may be TRBD2 (5 bases). This CDR3 spans 14 amino acids. V was pared by 0 bases and J by 7 bases, with 10 bases between. The germline V gene has CDR1 SGHAT and CDR2 FQNNGV. The DNA for the CDR3 is TGTGCCAGCAGCTTAGAGAGGGAGACGAATGAGCAGTTCTTC. Residues: CASSLERETNEQFF.

J is TRBJ1-3 and V is TRBV19; 7 nucleotides agree with TRBD1. This CDR3 is 17 amino acids long. In germline, CDR1 is LNHDA, CDR2 SQIVND (reference sequence). V dropped 5 bases and J dropped 2; count of bases not matched to a gene: 12. The chain's CDR3 is CASSDGRPGGAGNTIYF. The CDR3 region has the DNA TGTGCCAGTAGTGACGGGCGGCCAGGGGGTGCTGGAAACACCATATATTTT.

The chain employs TRBV6-2 or TRBV6-3 and TRBJ1-5; 8 bases match TRBD1. This CDR3 has 15 residues. Germline CDR1 MNHEY, CDR2 SVGEGT. V shed 2 bases, J shed 6 bases, and the junction held 6 bases outside the gene matches. Here the CDR3 DNA reads TGTGCCAGCAGTTACCGGACAGGGCGCGGTCAGCCCCAGCATTTT. The encoded protein is CASSYRTGRGQPQHF.

The rearrangement joins TRBV7-9 to TRBJ2-7, with D possibly being TRBD1 (6 bases). From germline, CDR1 is SEHNR and CDR2 FQNEAQ (reference sequence). CDR3 length: 12 residues. V was clipped by 4 bases and J by 7 bases, with 11 bases between them. For the CDR3, the DNA is TGTGCCAGCAGCTACAACAGGGATGAGCAGTACTTC. Translation: CASSYNRDEQYF. The full variable domain, in which reference TRBV7-9 and TRBJ2-7 provide the parts outside the CDR3, is DTGVSQNPRHKITKRGQNVTFRCDPISEHNRLYWYRQTLGQGPEFLTYFQNEAQLEKSRLLSDRFSAERPKGSFSTLEIQRTEQGDSAMYLCASSYNRDEQYFGPGTRLTVT.

This sequence joins TRBV18 and TRBJ2-5; possible D gene TRBD1, 5 bases. Between the trimmed V and J ends, which lost 0 bases and 3 bases, there was a span of 8 bases. The CDR3 has 14 amino acids. Germline V lookup: CDR1 KGHSH, CDR2 LQKENI. The CDR3 DNA reads TGTGCCAGCTCACCACCTTTAGGGGAAGAGACCCAGTACTTC. It encodes CASSPPLGEETQYF.